This entry lists 27 T cell receptor beta chains sequenced from one sample in a study of vaccination and CD4 T cells after COVID-19. Regarding treatment: approximately 10-day PBMC culture with coronavirus spike peptide pools or control peptides (ViraFEST assay). These receptors lack a known antigen. The Oncomine TCR Beta short-read assay was what sequenced the DNA obtained from cultured CD4+ T cells. TCRdb fed the PCR reads into MiXCR, producing one record per CDR3 protein. The table lists approximately 7,400 distinct CDR3 sequences, 73% of them singletons. What was sequenced was CD4+ T cells from blood, cultured in vitro. Source of these receptors: a human donor who had recovered from COVID-19.

The J gene is TRBJ1-6, the V gene TRBV30; TRBD1 is a possible D gene (6 bases). V lost 0 bases and J lost 6, with 12 bases in between. Germline-derived CDR1 and CDR2 are GTSNPN and SVGIG (reference sequence). CDR3 size: 15 residues. CDR3 in amino acids: CAWSVLQGGNSPLHF. The CDR3 DNA reads TGTGCCTGGAGTGTACTACAGGGTGGTAATTCACCCCTCCACTTT. The variable domain in full, completed from reference TRBV30 and TRBJ1-6, reads SQTIHQWPATLVQPVGSPLSLECTVEGTSNPNLYWYRQAAGRGLQLLFYSVGIGQISSEVPQNLSASRPQDRQFILSSKKLLLSDSGFYLCAWSVLQGGNSPLHFGNGTRLTVT.

By its share, this clonotype is medium-sized. CDR3 DNA: TGTGCCAGCAGCCCCCAGGCGGTTCGCTCCTACGAGCAGTACTTC. Translated: CASSPQAVRSYEQYF. The V and J genes are TRBV7-2 and TRBJ2-7; no definite D call. This CDR3 spans 15 amino acids. Trimming removed 5 bases from V and 0 bases from J, with 14 bases in between. CDR1 SGHTA and CDR2 FQGNSA come from the germline V gene. The variable domain in full, with the rest retrieved from reference TRBV7-2 and TRBJ2-7, is GAGVSQSPSNKVTEKGKDVELRCDPISGHTALYWYRQSLGQGLEFLIYFQGNSAPDKSGLPSDRFSAERTGGSVSTLTIQRTQQEDSAVYLCASSPQAVRSYEQYFGPGTRLTVT.

In this sample, this clonotype turned up a few times. The chain has TRBV24-1 and TRBJ1-5; no firm D call. The CDR3 sequence is 12 residues long. Deletions cut 4 bases from V and 4 bases from J, with 4 bases between. From germline, CDR1 is KGHDR and CDR2 SFDVKD. The chain's CDR3 is CATSEVNQPQHF. CDR3 nucleotide sequence: TGTGCCACCAGTGAGGTAAATCAGCCCCAGCATTTT.

CDR3 DNA sequence: TGTGCCAGCAGTTCACGACAGGGGGGGCAGCCCCAGCATTTT. Amino acid sequence: CASSSRQGGQPQHF. The chain employs TRBV2 and TRBJ1-5; the match to TRBD1 covers 9 bases. This CDR3 spans 14 amino acids. V gave up 5 bases and J gave up 7 bases; unmatched junction bases: 6. Per the germline V gene, CDR1 is SNHLY and CDR2 is FYNNEI.

The chain joins TRBV20-1 to TRBJ2-5; TRBD2 matches 14 bases. V lost 3 bases and J lost 2; bases outside the gene matches: 2. Germline V gives CDR1 DFQATT, CDR2 SNEGSKA (reference sequence). This CDR3 has 15 residues. The CDR3 DNA reads as TGCAGTGCTAGGGGACTAGCGGGGGTACAAGAGACCCAGTACTTC. This encodes CSARGLAGVQETQYF.

By share of the sample, this clonotype is large. V usage is TRBV24-1 and J usage is TRBJ1-5; weak D call: TRBD1 (5 bases). Germline-derived CDR1 and CDR2 are KGHDR and SFDVKD. This CDR3 region has 16 residues. With 4 bases removed from V and 3 bases from J, the gap between germline ends came to 15 bases. CDR3 protein: CATSDGDLPNNQPQHF. CDR3 bases: TGTGCCACCAGTGACGGGGACCTCCCCAACAATCAGCCCCAGCATTTT.

The chain employs TRBV28 and TRBJ1-3, with D perhaps TRBD1 (5 bases). The CDR3 is made up of 16 amino acids. Germline loops: CDR1 MDHEN, CDR2 SYDVKM. Trimming pared 2 bases from V and 2 bases from J, leaving 13 bases between. CDR3 region: CASSLTGAVTGNTIYF. The CDR3 region has the DNA TGTGCCAGCAGTTTAACCGGGGCAGTAACTGGAAACACCATATATTTT.

This chain uses TRBV15 with TRBJ2-1; 12 nucleotides line up with TRBD2. J was trimmed by 7 bases and V by 5 bases; bases with no gene match: 6. This CDR3 spans 15 amino acids. CDR1 is LNHNV, CDR2 YYDKDF, per germline (reference sequence). For the CDR3, the DNA is TGTGCCACCAGCGCCTGGACTAGCGGGAATAATGAGCAGTTCTTC. Its translation is CATSAWTSGNNEQFF.

V and J are TRBV2 and TRBJ2-2; no clear D gene. The CDR3 is 14 residues long. Trimming stripped 8 bases from V and 6 bases from J, with 16 bases between. CDR1 is SNHLY, CDR2 FYNNEI, per germline. Here the CDR3 reads CASGPRQGAGELFF. CDR3 DNA: TGTGCCAGCGGCCCCAGACAAGGAGCCGGGGAGCTGTTTTTT.

DNA for the CDR3: TGTGCCAGCAGCCTTACCGGGTCCCCAAGGGAGACCCAGTACTTC. It codes for CASSLTGSPRETQYF. The V and J genes are TRBV6-2 or TRBV6-3 and TRBJ2-5; D unresolved. The CDR3 runs to 15 residues. The V gene lost 6 bases and the J gene lost 5 bases, with 19 bases spanning the gap. CDR1 is MNHEY, CDR2 SVGEGT, per germline.

This chain uses TRBV19 with TRBJ2-2, with unresolved D. Trimming cost V 7 bases and J 0 bases, with 6 bases left between them. CDR3 length equals 13 residues. The V gene's germline CDR1 is LNHDA and CDR2 SQIVND (reference sequence). The CDR3 reads CASKKTNTGELFF. As DNA, the CDR3 is TGTGCCAGTAAAAAGACGAACACCGGGGAGCTGTTTTTT.

The V gene is TRBV9, the J gene TRBJ1-3; D gene unclear. This CDR3 is 13 amino acids long. Germline V gene data show CDR1 as SGDLS and CDR2 as YYNGEE. V was shortened by 0 bases and J by 9 bases, with 10 bases between the two germline ends. CDR3 bases: TGTGCCAGCAGCGTAGGCCGCTACGGCACCATATATTTT. It yields the protein CASSVGRYGTIYF.

The chain carries TRBV7-6 and TRBJ2-1; 7 nucleotides match TRBD2. J gave up 4 bases and V 3 bases, and 6 bases lay outside the gene matches. This CDR3 has 15 residues. The V gene's germline CDR1 is SGHVS and CDR2 FNYEAQ. CDR3 in amino acids: CASSFRSSGYNEQFF. CDR3 sequence (DNA): TGTGCCAGCAGCTTCCGAAGTAGCGGGTACAATGAGCAGTTCTTC.

This chain links TRBV7-2 with TRBJ2-5, with D unclear. Germline V CDR1 and CDR2: SGHTA, FQGNSA. Trimming shortened V by 2 bases and J by 2 bases, and 9 bases separated the two germline ends. The CDR3 is 14 amino acids. The CDR3 sequence: CASSLYRQQETQYF. In DNA form, the CDR3 reads TGTGCCAGCAGCTTATACCGGCAGCAAGAGACCCAGTACTTC.

The chain couples TRBV20-1 to TRBJ1-2; possible D gene TRBD1, 6 bases. The V gene lost 1 base and the J gene lost 6 bases, with 21 bases spanning the gap. CDR1 and CDR2 from the germline V gene are DFQATT and SNEGSKA (reference sequence). CDR3 length equals 16 residues. CDR3 protein: CSARVGQGRFFNGYTF. The CDR3 region has the DNA TGCAGTGCTAGAGTAGGGCAGGGGCGATTCTTCAATGGCTACACCTTC.

The chain joins TRBV6-1 to TRBJ2-7; D remains unclear. V gave up 6 bases and J gave up 3 bases, with 9 bases separating them. This CDR3 has 12 residues. The V gene's germline CDR1 is MNHNS and CDR2 SASEGT. The DNA for the CDR3 is TGTGCCAGCAGACGAGGACGCTACGAGCAGTACTTC. Translated: CASRRGRYEQYF.

The chain employs TRBV7-2 and TRBJ1-5; D might be TRBD1 (5 bases). Germline values: CDR1 SGHTA, CDR2 FQGNSA. The CDR3 extends over 13 amino acids. With 6 bases removed from V and 8 bases from J, the gap between germline ends came to 14 bases. CDR3 DNA: TGTGCCAGCAGTTCACAGGTTAGTGAGCCCCAGCATTTT. Its translation is CASSSQVSEPQHF. Using reference TRBV7-2 and TRBJ1-5 for the parts outside the CDR3, the full variable domain is GAGVSQSPSNKVTEKGKDVELRCDPISGHTALYWYRQSLGQGLEFLIYFQGNSAPDKSGLPSDRFSAERTGGSVSTLTIQRTQQEDSAVYLCASSSQVSEPQHFGDGTRLSIL.

This clonotype was seen a few times. This rearrangement joins TRBV7-9 to TRBJ2-7; a weak D match, TRBD2 (5 bases). CDR3 size: 12 residues. Trimming took 8 bases from V and 5 from J, leaving 13 bases between them. From germline, CDR1 is SEHNR and CDR2 FQNEAQ (reference sequence). The CDR3 nucleotides are TGTGCCAGCGGAGCCTCGAGGGACGAGCAGTACTTC. This codes for CASGASRDEQYF.

The chain has TRBV20-1 and TRBJ1-2; D is unclear. CDR1 is DFQATT, CDR2 SNEGSKA, per germline (reference sequence). This CDR3 is built from 13 residues. V lost 6 bases and J 4 bases, leaving 15 bases between the germline ends. CDR3 sequence: CSAGRGSGYGYTF. The CDR3 DNA follows: TGCAGTGCCGGCCGGGGTTCTGGCTATGGCTACACCTTC.

This clonotype was recorded only once. The genes are TRBV7-8 and TRBJ2-2; D not resolved. This CDR3 spans 16 amino acids. Germline-derived CDR1 and CDR2 are SGHVS and FQNEAQ. V lost 5 bases and J lost 1, with 14 bases in between. For the CDR3, the DNA is TGTGCCAGCAGCCAGAAACGGCTGAAGAACACCGGGGAGCTGTTTTTT. It codes for CASSQKRLKNTGELFF.

The rearrangement uses TRBV20-1 and TRBJ1-1, with 8 bases aligning to TRBD1. J was trimmed by 10 bases and V by 3 bases; bases with no gene match: 10. The CDR3 extends over 13 amino acids. Looked up from germline, CDR1 is DFQATT and CDR2 is SNEGSKA (reference sequence). The chain's CDR3 is CSASQTGVSPAFF. CDR3 coding DNA: TGCAGTGCTAGCCAGACAGGGGTCTCCCCAGCTTTCTTT.

J is TRBJ1-2 and V is TRBV20-1; 7 nucleotides line up with TRBD1. CDR3 length equals 14 residues. J lost 8 bases, V lost 2 bases, and 11 bases had no gene match. Germline CDR1 is DFQATT and CDR2 is SNEGSKA (reference sequence). The CDR3 nucleotides are TGCAGTGCTAGAAGGGACAGCGGGAAATACGGCTACACCTTC. This translates into CSARRDSGKYGYTF.

V gene TRBV11-2 combines with J gene TRBJ1-5; D uncertain. V was trimmed by 1 base and J by 0 bases, leaving 4 bases between them. The CDR3 is 14 residues long. Germline values: CDR1 SGHAT, CDR2 FQNNGV. The CDR3 DNA follows: TGTGCCAGCAGCTTAGCAGATAGCAATCAGCCCCAGCATTTT. This translates into CASSLADSNQPQHF.

The CDR3 spells CASREALNTEAFF. The CDR3 nucleotides read TGCGCCAGCAGGGAGGCCTTGAACACTGAAGCTTTCTTT. This chain joins TRBV10-1 and TRBJ1-1; the D is unclear. The CDR3 consists of 13 residues. V was pared by 6 bases and J by 0 bases, with 8 bases between. Germline V gene data show CDR1 as WNHNN and CDR2 as SYGVQD (reference sequence).

This clonotype is categorized as large. V gene TRBV20-1 combines with J gene TRBJ1-2; D unresolved. Germline CDR1 and CDR2: DFQATT and SNEGSKA (reference sequence). CDR3 length: 13 residues. Trimming removed 0 bases from V and 3 bases from J, with 8 bases in between. CDR3: CSARDPGYYGYTF. CDR3 coding DNA: TGCAGTGCTAGAGATCCGGGCTACTATGGCTACACCTTC.

V usage is TRBV6-2 or TRBV6-3 and J usage is TRBJ2-5; a weak D match, TRBD2 (5 bases). Trimming shortened V by 0 bases and J by 5 bases, and 19 bases separated the two germline ends. CDR3 length equals 17 residues. Germline values: CDR1 MNHEY, CDR2 SVGEGT. Written as DNA, the CDR3 is TGTGCCAGCAGTTACTCTAGAGAGAGTGGGAGCAAGGAGACCCAGTACTTC. Encoded protein: CASSYSRESGSKETQYF.

This clonotype occurred a few times. At one end the junction does not follow the germline gene, possibly because of a read error. V gene TRBV20-1 combines with J gene TRBJ1-4; 7 nucleotides agree with TRBD1. The germline V gene has CDR1 DFQATT and CDR2 SNEGSKA (reference sequence). This CDR3 spans 13 amino acids. CDR3 bases: TGCAGTGCCAGAGAGGGGGCGGCTGAAAAACTGTTTTTT. It encodes CSAREGAAEKLFF.